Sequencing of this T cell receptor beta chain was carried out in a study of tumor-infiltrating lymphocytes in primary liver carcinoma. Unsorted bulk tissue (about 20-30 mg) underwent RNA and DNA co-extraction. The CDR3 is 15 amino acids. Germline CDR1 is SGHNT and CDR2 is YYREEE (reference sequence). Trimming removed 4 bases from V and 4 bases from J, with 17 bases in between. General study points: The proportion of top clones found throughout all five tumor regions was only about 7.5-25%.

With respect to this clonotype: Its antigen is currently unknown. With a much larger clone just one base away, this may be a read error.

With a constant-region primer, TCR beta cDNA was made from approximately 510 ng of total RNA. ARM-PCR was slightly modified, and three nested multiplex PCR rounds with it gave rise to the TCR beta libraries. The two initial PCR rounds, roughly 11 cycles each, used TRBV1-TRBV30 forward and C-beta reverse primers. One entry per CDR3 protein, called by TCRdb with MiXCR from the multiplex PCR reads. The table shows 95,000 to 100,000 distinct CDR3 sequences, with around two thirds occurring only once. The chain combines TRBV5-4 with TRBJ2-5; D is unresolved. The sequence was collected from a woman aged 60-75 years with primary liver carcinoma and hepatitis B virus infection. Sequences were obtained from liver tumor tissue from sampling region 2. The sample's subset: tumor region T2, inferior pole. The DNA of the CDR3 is TGTGCCAGCAGCGCAATAGGTTTTAAGGGAGAGACCCAGTACTTC. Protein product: CASSAIGFKGETQYF. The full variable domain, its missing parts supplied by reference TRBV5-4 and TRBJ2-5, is ETGVTQSPTHLIKTRGQQVTLRCSSQSGHNTVSWYQQALGQGPQFIFQYYREEENGRGNFPPRFSGLQFPNYSSELNVNALELDDSALYLCASSAIGFKGETQYFGPGTRLLVL.